The sequence of this TCR beta chain was determined in a study of cytomegalovirus exposure and HLA in healthy donors. General study results and limits: Likely technical artifact: a cluster of highly shared sequence variants. For most TCR sequences rarity was the rule, although some public TCRs occurred in many donors.

Donors counted as nominally healthy when sampled, yet unrecorded immune exposures were likely. It was with 60 Vbeta and 13 Jbeta primers that the PCR ran. TCRdb's copy holds only in-frame clones and misses some; the assay was immunoSEQ multiplex PCR. The profile shows 180,000 or so clones, around 80% of them singletons. There are a few counts of this clone. Its antigen is still unknown. V lost 4 bases and J 1 base, leaving 15 bases between the germline ends. The CDR3 is made up of 16 amino acids. The germline V gene has CDR1 MDHEN and CDR2 SYDVKM. The source material was PBMCs. The V and J genes are TRBV28 and TRBJ2-3; tentative D call: TRBD2 (6 bases). The sequence was obtained from a woman in her late teens or twenties in good health and CMV-seronegative. As DNA, the CDR3 is TGTGCCAGCAGTTCCCTACCCGGGAGACGCACAGATACGCAGTATTTT. Amino acid sequence: CASSSLPGRRTDTQYF.